Described below is a single T cell receptor (beta chain) sequence and its context. Its matching antigen is unknown. The sample originates from a study of T cell responses to AZD1222 COVID-19 vaccine. Study results and caveats: Only a handful of people who got AZD1222 tested seropositive at baseline.

The repertoire was sequenced with immunoSEQ multiplex PCR; TCRdb's copy has only in-frame clones and lacks some. The data show approximately 190,000 clones, with about 94% seen just once and over 0.95% held by the top ten. Trimming shortened V by 5 bases and J by 1 base, and 5 bases separated the two germline ends. This CDR3 contains 12 residues. Germline-derived CDR1 and CDR2 are MDHEN and SYDVKM. The V and J genes are TRBV28 and TRBJ1-2; D is uncertain. This TCR was sampled from an adult who received the AZD1222 COVID-19 vaccine. The sample here was peripheral blood, taken 28 days after the second AZD1222 dose. The CDR3 nucleotides are TGTGCCAGCAGTCCCTATAACTATGGCTACACCTTC. This codes for CASSPYNYGYTF.